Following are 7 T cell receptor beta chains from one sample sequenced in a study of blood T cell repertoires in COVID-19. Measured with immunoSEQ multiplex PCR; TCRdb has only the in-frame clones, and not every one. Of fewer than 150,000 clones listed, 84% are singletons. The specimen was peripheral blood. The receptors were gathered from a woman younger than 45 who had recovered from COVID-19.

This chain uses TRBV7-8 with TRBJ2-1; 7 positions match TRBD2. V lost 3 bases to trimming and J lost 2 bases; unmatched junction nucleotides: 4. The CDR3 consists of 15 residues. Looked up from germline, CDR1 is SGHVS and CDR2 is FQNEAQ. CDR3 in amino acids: CASSLGGTAYNEQFF. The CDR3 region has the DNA TGTGCCAGCAGCTTGGGGGGGACCGCCTACAATGAGCAGTTCTTC.

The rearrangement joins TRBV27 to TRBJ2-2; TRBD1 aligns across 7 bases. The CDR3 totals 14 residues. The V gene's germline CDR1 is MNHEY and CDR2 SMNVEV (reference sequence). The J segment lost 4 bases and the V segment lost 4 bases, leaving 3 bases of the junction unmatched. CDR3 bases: TGTGCCAGCAGTTCGACAGGGATCACCGGGGAGCTGTTTTTT. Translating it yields CASSSTGITGELFF.

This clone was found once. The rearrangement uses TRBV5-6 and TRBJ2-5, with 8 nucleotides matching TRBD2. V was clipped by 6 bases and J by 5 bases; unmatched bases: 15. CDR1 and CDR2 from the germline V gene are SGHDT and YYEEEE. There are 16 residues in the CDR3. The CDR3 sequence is CASTFMSSGRRETQYF. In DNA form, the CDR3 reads TGTGCCAGCACCTTTATGTCGAGCGGGAGACGTGAGACCCAGTACTTC.

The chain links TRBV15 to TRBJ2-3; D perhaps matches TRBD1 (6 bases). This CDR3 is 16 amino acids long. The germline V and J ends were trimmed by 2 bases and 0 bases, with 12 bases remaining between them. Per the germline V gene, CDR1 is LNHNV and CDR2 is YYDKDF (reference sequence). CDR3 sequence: CATSRSRDTSTDTQYF. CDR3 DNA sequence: TGTGCCACCAGCAGATCCCGGGACACTAGCACAGATACGCAGTATTTT.

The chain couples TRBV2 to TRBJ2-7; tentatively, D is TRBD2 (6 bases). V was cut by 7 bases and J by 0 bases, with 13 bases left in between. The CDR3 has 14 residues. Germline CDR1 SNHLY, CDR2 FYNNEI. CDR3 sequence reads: CASTEGTYSYEQYF. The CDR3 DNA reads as TGTGCCAGCACCGAGGGGACTTACTCCTACGAGCAGTACTTC.

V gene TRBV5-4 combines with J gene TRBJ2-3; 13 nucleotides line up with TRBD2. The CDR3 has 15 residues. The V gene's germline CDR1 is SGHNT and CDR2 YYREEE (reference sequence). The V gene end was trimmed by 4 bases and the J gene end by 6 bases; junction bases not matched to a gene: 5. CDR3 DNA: TGTGCCAGCAGCGGAACTAGCGGGAGGGGGGATACGCAGTATTTT. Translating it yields CASSGTSGRGDTQYF.

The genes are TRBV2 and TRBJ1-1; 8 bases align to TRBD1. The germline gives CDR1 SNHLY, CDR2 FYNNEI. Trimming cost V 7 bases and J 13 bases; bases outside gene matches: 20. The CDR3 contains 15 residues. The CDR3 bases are TGTGCCAGCACCAAGGACGGCCAGGGGGCGGGTATTGTTTTCTTT. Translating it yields CASTKDGQGAGIVFF.